Included here is one T cell receptor beta chain sequence, with context. No antigen is known for it. No base qualities exist here, and no much larger clone lies one base off it. Via the germline V gene, CDR1 is MNHEY and CDR2 SVGAGI. A distance of 19 bases separates the germline ends of V and J, which lose 6 bases and 5 bases respectively. The CDR3 starts with the cysteine, ends with the phenylalanine, and has 15 residues. This entry keeps only the CDR3 DNA: 45 bases, framed from base 1. This sample stems from a study of T-cell memory formation after mild COVID-19 (dated by TCRdb to the early 2020s). Regarding the study in general: TCR sequence clusters from the two donors were found to be largely donor specific. In two donors, T-cell clones that expanded and contracted after mild COVID-19 were followed by sequencing TCRalpha and TCRbeta repertoires longitudinally. Two young, previously healthy adult volunteers, one female and one male, were included in the cohort.

Results the study describes overall, beyond this receptor: SARS-CoV-2 specificity was not confirmed for the second-wave clones peaking on day 37. Some responding clones were detected in pre-infection memory, suggesting pre-existing cross-reactive memory T cells joined the SARS-CoV-2 response. Only a couple of mild cases were covered by the study, and larger cohorts that include severe cases with pre-infection samples were considered necessary. Contracting CD4+ clones turned up mainly in the CM and EM memory subsets, whereas EMRA was where CD8+ clones were enriched. Clones contracting from day 15 to 85 had balanced CD4/CD8 phenotypes, while a second wave expanding from day 15 to 37 was biased towards CD4+.

The sequencer was an Illumina NovaSeq 6000. cDNA libraries for TCRalpha and TCRbeta were prepared by 5'RACE using constant-segment primers, with sample barcodes and unique molecular identifiers added. Trizol reagent was used to extract RNA from every sample. Libraries were amplified in two PCR steps, with a second sample barcode and Illumina TruSeq adapters added in the second step. Sequencing of libraries was performed on an Illumina NovaSeq with 2 x 150 bp paired-end reads. Under the source paper's analysis protocol: The reads were demultiplexed and collapsed into UMI-guided consensus sequences using migec v1.2.7. With mixcr v2.1.11, UMI consensuses were aligned to TRA and TRB V and J templates and assembled into clonotypes. Expanded or contracted clonotypes were those called significant by both edgeR and NoisET, with noise models trained on biological replicates. For edgeR calls, a false discovery rate-adjusted p below 0.01 and a log2 fold-change threshold of 1 were applied. PCA with hierarchical clustering of max-normalized trajectories of the 1000 most abundant clonotypes was used as exploratory dynamics analysis. The CD4 or CD8 phenotype of responding clones was assigned using the separately sequenced CD4+ and CD8+ repertoires. Using fastp at Q25 and MiXCR, TCRdb reprocessed the public reads and kept productive beta chains. Records with the same CDR3 protein are collapsed into one entry carrying the most frequent genes and DNA. The V and J calls follow TCRdb's processing rather than the paper's. This sample holds some 150,000 distinct CDR3 sequences; 6% to 7% were observed only once. About 1.9% of the sample is held by the ten biggest clonotypes.

PBMCs were isolated by Ficoll-Paque density gradient centrifugation. The chain is assembled from TRBV6-5 and TRBJ2-5; TRBD2 might be the D gene, on 5 matching bases. The source is an adult woman who had mild COVID-19 (a few samples of this study predate the infection). The sample titles of this study are shuffled in the database, so cell type and time point are left out; the donor was told from shared clones. The sample comprised PBMCs or a T cell subset sorted from them (not recorded which). The CDR3: CASRRGIRSGETQYF. The nucleotide sequence is given as TGTGCCAGCAGACGGGGAATTAGAAGTGGGGAGACCCAGTACTTC.